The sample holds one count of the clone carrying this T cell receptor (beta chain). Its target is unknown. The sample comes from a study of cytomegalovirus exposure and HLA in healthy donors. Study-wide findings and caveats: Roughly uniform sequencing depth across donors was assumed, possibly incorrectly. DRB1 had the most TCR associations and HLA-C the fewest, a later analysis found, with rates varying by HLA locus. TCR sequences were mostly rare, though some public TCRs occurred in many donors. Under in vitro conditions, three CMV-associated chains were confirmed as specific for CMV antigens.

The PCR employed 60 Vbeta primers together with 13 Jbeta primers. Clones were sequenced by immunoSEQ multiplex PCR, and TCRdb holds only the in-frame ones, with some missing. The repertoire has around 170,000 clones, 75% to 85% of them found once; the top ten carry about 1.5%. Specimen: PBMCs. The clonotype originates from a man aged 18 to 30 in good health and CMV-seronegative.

The CDR3 coding sequence is TGTGCCAGCAGTCCTCGGACAGGGTGGGCCTACGAGCAGTACTTC. It codes for CASSPRTGWAYEQYF. The chain links TRBV27 to TRBJ2-7; TRBD1 matches 8 bases. Per the germline V gene, CDR1 is MNHEY and CDR2 is SMNVEV (reference sequence). The J segment lost 2 bases and the V segment lost 5 bases, leaving 8 bases of the junction unmatched. The CDR3 is 15 residues long.